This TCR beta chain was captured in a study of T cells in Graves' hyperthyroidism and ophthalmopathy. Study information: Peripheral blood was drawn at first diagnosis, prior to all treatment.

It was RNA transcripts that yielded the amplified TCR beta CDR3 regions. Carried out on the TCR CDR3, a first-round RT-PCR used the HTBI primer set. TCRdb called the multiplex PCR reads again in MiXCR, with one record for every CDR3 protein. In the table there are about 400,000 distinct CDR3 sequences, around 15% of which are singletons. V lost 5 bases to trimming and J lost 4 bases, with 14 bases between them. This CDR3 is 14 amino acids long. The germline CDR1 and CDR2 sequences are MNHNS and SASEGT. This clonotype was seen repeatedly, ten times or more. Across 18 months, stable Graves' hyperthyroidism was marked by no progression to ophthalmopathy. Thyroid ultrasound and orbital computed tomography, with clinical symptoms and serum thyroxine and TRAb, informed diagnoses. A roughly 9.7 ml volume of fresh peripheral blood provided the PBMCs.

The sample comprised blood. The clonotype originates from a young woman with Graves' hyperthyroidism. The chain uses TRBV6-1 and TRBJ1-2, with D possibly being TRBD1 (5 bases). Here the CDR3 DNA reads TGTGCCAGCAGTCCCCGGGACCTTCTCTATGGCTACACCTTC. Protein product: CASSPRDLLYGYTF.